What follows are 19 T cell receptor beta chains derived from one specimen sequenced in a study of blood T cell repertoires in COVID-19. Clones were sequenced by immunoSEQ multiplex PCR, and TCRdb holds only the in-frame ones, with some missing. The table has around 150,000 clones, about 90% seen once; the top ten hold 8% to 11%. Sequencing was done on a sample of peripheral blood. The receptors were sampled from a man aged 55 to 70 with active or convalescent COVID-19.

This chain connects TRBV10-3 to TRBJ1-4; 8 bases fit TRBD1. From germline, CDR1 is ENHRY and CDR2 SYGVKD. CDR3 length: 14 residues. Trimming took 7 bases from V and 2 from J; bases not matched to a gene: 3. The CDR3 nucleotides read TGTGCCATCAAGGACAGGGCTACTAATGAAAAACTGTTTTTT. Its protein product is CAIKDRATNEKLFF.

This CDR3 is CASSTPGLAGYIGELFF. As DNA, the CDR3 is TGTGCCAGTAGTACCCCGGGACTAGCGGGATATATCGGGGAGCTGTTTTTT. This chain uses TRBV19 with TRBJ2-2, with 13 bases lining up with TRBD2. The J segment lost 7 bases and the V segment lost 4 bases, leaving 9 bases of the junction unmatched. Germline CDR1 reads LNHDA; CDR2 reads SQIVND (reference sequence). The CDR3 totals 17 residues. Complete variable domain (other parts from reference TRBV19 and TRBJ2-2): DGGITQSPKYLFRKEGQNVTLSCEQNLNHDAMYWYRQDPGQGLRLIYYSQIVNDFQKGDIAEGYSVSREKKESFPLTVTSAQKNPTAFYLCASSTPGLAGYIGELFFGEGSRLTVL.

The rearrangement uses TRBV28 and TRBJ1-2; TRBD1 agrees at 8 bases. Germline V gives CDR1 MDHEN, CDR2 SYDVKM. The CDR3 is 14 residues long. J was trimmed by 8 bases and V by 4 bases; bases with no gene match: 9. The CDR3 DNA sequence: TGTGCCAGCAGTTCTGGACAGGGATCTAACGGCTACACCTTC. Translation: CASSSGQGSNGYTF.

J is TRBJ1-1 and V is TRBV11-2, with D possibly matching TRBD1 (5 bases). Germline loops: CDR1 SGHAT, CDR2 FQNNGV. The CDR3 runs 17 residues. V dropped 1 base and J dropped 1 base, with 16 bases sitting between them. The CDR3 DNA follows: TGTGCCAGCAGCTTAGGGGCTTGGGGGGTGGCGAACACTGAAGCTTTCTTT. Protein: CASSLGAWGVANTEAFF.

The chain recombines TRBV10-3 with TRBJ2-1; 10 bases fit TRBD2. V lost 11 bases, J lost 6 bases, and 13 bases stayed unmatched. The germline V gene has CDR1 ENHRY and CDR2 SYGVKD. There are 15 residues in the CDR3. CDR3 sequence (DNA): TGTGCCTCCAGACTAGCGGGCGGCGGGGGCAATGAGCAGTTCTTC. Its protein is CASRLAGGGGNEQFF.

About this clone: It is unclear where the CDR3 begins or ends on the DNA, so no DNA is shown, and the CDR3 is as TCRdb lists it. This rearrangement joins TRBV14 to TRBJ2-1; no DNA check was done on the table's D call, TRBD1. Looked up from germline, CDR1 is SGHDN and CDR2 is FVKESK. The CDR3 numbers 14 amino acids, ends counted. The CDR3 protein is CASSQGVGAGTGVF.

V is TRBV6-5 and J is TRBJ2-1; 12 nucleotides match TRBD2. Germline assignment: CDR1 MNHEY and CDR2 SVGAGI. This CDR3 contains 13 residues. The junction had 4 bases not matched to a gene; V was cut back by 9 bases and J by 7 bases. CDR3 sequence reads: CASGLAGLNEQFF. CDR3 in DNA: TGTGCCAGTGGACTAGCGGGGCTAAATGAGCAGTTCTTC.

J is TRBJ1-5 and V is TRBV28; possible D gene TRBD1, 6 bases. The CDR3 is 12 residues long. The germline V gene has CDR1 MDHEN and CDR2 SYDVKM. The germline V and J ends were trimmed by 8 bases and 7 bases, with 12 bases remaining between them. CDR3 amino acids: CASVQGRQPQHF. CDR3 in DNA: TGTGCCAGCGTACAGGGTAGGCAGCCCCAGCATTTT.

V gene TRBV7-3 combines with J gene TRBJ2-3; 10 nucleotides line up with TRBD1. This CDR3 has 16 amino acids. Unmatched junction bases numbered 3, after V lost 1 base and J lost 2 bases. Germline-derived CDR1 and CDR2 are SGHTA and FQGTGA. CDR3 in DNA: TGTGCCAGCAGCTTAAGACAGGGGGCCCCCACAGATACGCAGTATTTT. Residues: CASSLRQGAPTDTQYF.

The genes are TRBV24-1 and TRBJ1-4; D is undetermined. Germline CDR1 reads KGHDR; CDR2 reads SFDVKD. The CDR3 extends over 14 amino acids. V lost 3 bases and J lost 4, with 8 bases in between. The CDR3 nucleotides read TGTGCCACCAGTGATCCGTACAATAATGAAAAACTGTTTTTT. Protein sequence: CATSDPYNNEKLFF.

CDR3 sequence: CASSLTTSGLGEQYF. As DNA, the CDR3 is TGCGCCAGCAGCTTGACTACTAGCGGACTTGGCGAGCAGTACTTC. The V and J genes are TRBV5-1 and TRBJ2-7; 8 bases are shared with TRBD2. V dropped 1 base and J dropped 6; count of bases not matched to a gene: 9. The CDR3 length is 15 residues. Germline V CDR1 and CDR2: SGHRS, YFSETQ. Filled out from reference TRBV5-1 and TRBJ2-7, the complete variable domain reads KAGVTQTPRYLIKTRGQQVTLSCSPISGHRSVSWYQQTPGQGLQFLFEYFSETQRNKGNFPGRFSGRQFSNSRSEMNVSTLELGDSALYLCASSLTTSGLGEQYFGPGTRLTVT.

This clone was found once. The V call is TRBV10-3, the J call TRBJ1-5; perhaps TRBD1 as D (6 bases). CDR3 size: 16 residues. V was cut by 2 bases and J by 7 bases, with 18 bases left in between. Germline V gives CDR1 ENHRY, CDR2 SYGVKD. As DNA, the CDR3 is TGTGCCATCAGTGAGAAGGAGTCATCTCAGGGGCAGCCCCAGCATTTT. It codes for CAISEKESSQGQPQHF.

The chain couples TRBV11-2 to TRBJ1-6; D may be TRBD1 (6 bases). V was trimmed by 7 bases and J by 5 bases, leaving 15 bases between them. From germline, CDR1 is SGHAT and CDR2 FQNNGV. This CDR3 comprises 15 residues. CDR3 residues: CASNSVDRNNSPLHF. CDR3 nucleotides: TGTGCCAGCAACTCCGTAGACAGGAATAATTCACCCCTCCACTTT.

The gene calls are TRBV5-4 and TRBJ1-1; 8 nucleotides agree with TRBD1. Trimming took 3 bases from V and 2 from J; bases not matched to a gene: 3. CDR1 and CDR2 (germline): SGHNT, YYREEE (reference sequence). This CDR3 has 14 residues. The CDR3: CASSSTGGNTEAFF. CDR3 nucleotide sequence: TGTGCCAGCAGCTCAACAGGGGGAAACACTGAAGCTTTCTTT.

The genes are TRBV27 and TRBJ2-5, with TRBD1 matching 9 bases. Germline lookup yields CDR1 MNHEY and CDR2 SMNVEV (reference sequence). Losses at the gene ends were 5 bases for V and 7 bases for J; bases not matched to a gene: 11. This CDR3 has 15 amino acids. CDR3 nucleotide sequence: TGTGCCAGCAGTCTGAACCGGGACAGGGTTTCGACCCAGTACTTC. Amino acids: CASSLNRDRVSTQYF.

This clone was seen only once. The J gene is TRBJ2-7, the V gene TRBV10-3; 8 bases are shared with TRBD2. Trimming removed 5 bases from V and 3 bases from J; junction bases left unmatched: 3. This CDR3 is built from 13 residues. Germline lookup yields CDR1 ENHRY and CDR2 SYGVKD. CDR3 residues: CAISPSGRYEQYF. In DNA, the CDR3 is TGTGCCATCAGTCCTAGCGGGCGCTACGAGCAGTACTTC.

J is TRBJ1-2 and V is TRBV5-6, with 9 bases that match TRBD1. This CDR3 has 14 residues. Germline values: CDR1 SGHDT, CDR2 YYEEEE. V shed 5 bases, J shed 7 bases, and the junction held 9 bases outside the gene matches. CDR3: CASSVNRGRGGYTF. CDR3 bases: TGTGCCAGCAGTGTGAACAGGGGGCGCGGTGGCTACACCTTC.

J is TRBJ2-5 and V is TRBV12-3 or TRBV12-4, with 11 bases fitting TRBD2. CDR3 size: 13 residues. V gave up 6 bases and J gave up 4 bases; unmatched junction bases: 1. CDR3 loop: CASRLAGVETQYF. The CDR3 nucleotides are TGTGCCAGCAGACTAGCGGGAGTAGAGACCCAGTACTTC.

V is TRBV7-3 and J is TRBJ2-7, with 7 bases matching TRBD1. The CDR3 spans 15 residues. J lost 1 base, V lost 6 bases, and 9 bases had no gene match. CDR1 and CDR2 from the germline V gene are SGHTA and FQGTGA. In DNA, the CDR3 is TGTGCCAGCAGGTTCGACAGGGTGGGATCCTACGAGCAGTACTTC. Amino acid sequence: CASRFDRVGSYEQYF.